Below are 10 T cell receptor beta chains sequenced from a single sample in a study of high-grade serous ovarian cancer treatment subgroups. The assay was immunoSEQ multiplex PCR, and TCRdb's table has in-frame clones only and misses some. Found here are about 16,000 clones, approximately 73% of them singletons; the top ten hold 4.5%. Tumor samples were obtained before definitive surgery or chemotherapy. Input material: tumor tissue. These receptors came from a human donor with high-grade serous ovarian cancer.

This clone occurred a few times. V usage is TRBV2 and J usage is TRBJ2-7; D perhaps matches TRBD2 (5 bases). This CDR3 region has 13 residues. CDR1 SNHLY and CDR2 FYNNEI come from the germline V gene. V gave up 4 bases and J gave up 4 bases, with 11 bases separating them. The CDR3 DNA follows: TGTGCCAGCAGTGGAGACGGGGAGTACGAGCAGTACTTC. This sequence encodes CASSGDGEYEQYF.

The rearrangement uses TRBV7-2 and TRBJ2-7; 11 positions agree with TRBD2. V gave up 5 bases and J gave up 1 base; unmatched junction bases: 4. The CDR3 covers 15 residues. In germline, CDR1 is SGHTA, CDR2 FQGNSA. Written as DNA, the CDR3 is TGTGCCAGCAGCCCTACTAGCGGGGGTTCCTACGAGCAGTACTTC. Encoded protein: CASSPTSGGSYEQYF.

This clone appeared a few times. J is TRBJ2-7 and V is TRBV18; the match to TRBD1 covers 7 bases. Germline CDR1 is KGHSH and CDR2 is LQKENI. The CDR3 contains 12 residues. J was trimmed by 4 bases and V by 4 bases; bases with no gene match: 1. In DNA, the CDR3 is TGTGCCAGCTCACAGGGGGCGTACGAGCAGTACTTC. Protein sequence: CASSQGAYEQYF.

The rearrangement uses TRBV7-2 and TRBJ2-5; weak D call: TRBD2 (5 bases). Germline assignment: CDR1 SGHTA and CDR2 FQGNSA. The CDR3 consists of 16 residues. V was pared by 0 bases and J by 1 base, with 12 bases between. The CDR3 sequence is CASSLALKRIQETQYF. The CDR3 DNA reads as TGTGCCAGCAGCTTAGCGCTCAAGCGGATCCAAGAGACCCAGTACTTC.

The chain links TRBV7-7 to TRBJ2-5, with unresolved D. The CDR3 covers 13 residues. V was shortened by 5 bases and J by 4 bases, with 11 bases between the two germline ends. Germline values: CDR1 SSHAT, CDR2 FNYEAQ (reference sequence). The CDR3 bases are TGTGCCAGCAGCACCGGGCCCAGAGAGACCCAGTACTTC. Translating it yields CASSTGPRETQYF.

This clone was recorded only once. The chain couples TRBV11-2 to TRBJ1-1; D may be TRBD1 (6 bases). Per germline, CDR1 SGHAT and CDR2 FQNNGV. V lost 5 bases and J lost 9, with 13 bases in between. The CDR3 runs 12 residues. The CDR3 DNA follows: TGTGCCAGCAGCGGGATAGGGGGGCAAGCTTTCTTT. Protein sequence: CASSGIGGQAFF.

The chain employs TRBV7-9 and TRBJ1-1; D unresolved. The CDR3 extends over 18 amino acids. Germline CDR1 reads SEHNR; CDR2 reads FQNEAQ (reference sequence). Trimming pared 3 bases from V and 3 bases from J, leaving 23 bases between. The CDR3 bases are TGTGCCAGCAGCTTTCCCCCCTCCTTCGAGAATGCGGACACTGAAGCTTTCTTT. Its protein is CASSFPPSFENADTEAFF.

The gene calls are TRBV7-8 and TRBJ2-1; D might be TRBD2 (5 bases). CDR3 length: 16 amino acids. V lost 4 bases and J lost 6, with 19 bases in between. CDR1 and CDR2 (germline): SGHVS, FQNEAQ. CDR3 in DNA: TGTGCCAGCAGCTCGACCCCGGGGTTCGCCCCCAATGAGCAGTTCTTC. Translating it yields CASSSTPGFAPNEQFF.

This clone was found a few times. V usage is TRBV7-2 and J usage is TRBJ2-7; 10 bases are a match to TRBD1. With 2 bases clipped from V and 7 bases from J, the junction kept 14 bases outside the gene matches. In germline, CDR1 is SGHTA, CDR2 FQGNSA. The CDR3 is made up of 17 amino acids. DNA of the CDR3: TGTGCCAGCAGCTTACCGGGACAGGGGACCCGACCGAGTGAGCAGTACTTC. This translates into CASSLPGQGTRPSEQYF.

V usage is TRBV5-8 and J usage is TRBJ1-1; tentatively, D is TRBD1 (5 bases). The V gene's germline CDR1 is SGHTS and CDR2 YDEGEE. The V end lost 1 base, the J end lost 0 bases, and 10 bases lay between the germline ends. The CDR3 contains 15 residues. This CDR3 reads CASSLSRDLNTEAFF. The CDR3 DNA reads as TGTGCCAGCAGCTTGTCCCGGGACCTGAACACTGAAGCTTTCTTT.